The present T cell receptor beta chain was sequenced within a study of CD8+ T cells in alopecia areata. Remarks on this clone: Its target is unknown.

The study's findings and limits: Scalp samples also yield sequences of resident alphabeta T cells from normal skin. Higher clonality was seen in lesional scalp than in normal scalp, especially in alopecia totalis/universalis.

Extracted RNA was reverse transcribed into cDNA, the sequencing template. Data came from immunoSEQ multiplex PCR; TCRdb stores just in-frame clones and leaves some out. The sample shows 100,000 to 130,000 clones, approximately 59% of them seen only once. This CDR3 region has 11 residues. Germline V CDR1 and CDR2: MNHNY, SVGAGI (reference sequence). Trimming left V 7 bases short and J 8 bases short, with 11 bases between. PBMCs served as the source from which CD4+ and CD8+ T cells were sorted. The chain couples TRBV6-6 to TRBJ1-1, with D uncertain. The clonotype comes from a human donor in good health. Sample: CD8+ T cells sorted from blood. The CDR3 loop is CASNVGAEAFF. CDR3 coding DNA: TGTGCCAGCAACGTGGGAGCAGAAGCTTTCTTT.